One sample yielded the 19 T cell receptor beta chains listed below, sequenced in a study of identical twins. MiXCR was run by TCRdb on the 5' RACE reads, yielding one entry per CDR3 protein. The table lists 700,000 or so distinct CDR3 sequences, 8% to 9% of them singletons, with 0.85% to 1% in the top ten. In addition, the sample was reused for a study of yellow fever vaccine responses in identical twins.

Sequencing was carried out using PBMCs. All receptors derive from a young woman in good health.

This clonotype was counted between two and nine times. J is TRBJ2-5 and V is TRBV20-1, with D maybe TRBD2 (6 bases). Trimming removed 4 bases at V and 4 bases at J, with 16 bases between. Per germline, CDR1 DFQATT and CDR2 SNEGSKA (reference sequence). CDR3 length: 14 amino acids. CDR3 loop: CSANDGRGPETQYF. CDR3 bases: TGCAGTGCTAATGACGGGAGAGGGCCAGAGACCCAGTACTTC.

The chain has TRBV5-1 and TRBJ2-5; D gene unclear. V gave up 0 bases and J gave up 1 base, with 7 bases separating them. The CDR3 consists of 14 residues. Germline V gene lookup returns CDR1 SGHRS and CDR2 YFSETQ. This chain's CDR3 is CASSLGAIQETQYF. Here the CDR3 DNA reads TGCGCCAGCAGCTTGGGAGCGATCCAAGAGACCCAGTACTTC.

This clonotype was observed many times. V is TRBV20-1 and J is TRBJ2-7, with 10 bases identical to TRBD2. The CDR3 sequence is 15 residues long. V trimming: 0 bases; J trimming: 4 bases; junction bases outside the gene matches: 6. Germline V gene sequence: CDR1 DFQATT, CDR2 SNEGSKA (reference sequence). CDR3 region: CSARDVAGGLYEQYF. In DNA form, the CDR3 reads TGCAGTGCTAGAGATGTAGCGGGGGGACTATACGAGCAGTACTTC.

J is TRBJ1-1 and V is TRBV5-1, with 9 bases matching TRBD1. Germline CDR1 reads SGHRS; CDR2 reads YFSETQ. CDR3 size: 13 residues. Trimming at V came to 3 bases and at J to 11 bases, leaving 8 bases not matched to a gene. The CDR3 nucleotides read TGCGCCAGCAGCTCGGGACAGGGTAACGACGCTTTCTTT. Protein: CASSSGQGNDAFF.

This clonotype was counted between two and nine times. This sequence joins TRBV12-5 and TRBJ2-6; D remains unclear. The CDR3 is made up of 18 amino acids. Per the germline V gene, CDR1 is LGHNT and CDR2 is FRNRAP. V was pared by 2 bases and J by 0 bases, with 14 bases between. In nucleotides, the CDR3 is TGTGCTAGTGGTTTGAGAACAGTCCCGCTCTCTGGGGCCAACGTCCTGACTTTC. Translating gives CASGLRTVPLSGANVLTF. The full variable domain, completed using reference TRBV12-5 and TRBJ2-6, is DARVTQTPRHKVTEMGQEVTMRCQPILGHNTVFWYRQTMMQGLELLAYFRNRAPLDDSGMPKDRFSAEMPDATLATLKIQPSEPRDSAVYFCASGLRTVPLSGANVLTFGAGSRLTVL.

As concerns this clonotype: With a much larger clone just one base away, this may be a read error. The chain joins TRBV28 to TRBJ2-1; TRBD1 might be the D (6 bases). This CDR3 is built from 13 residues. From germline, CDR1 is MDHEN and CDR2 SYDVKM. V lost 8 bases, J lost 0 bases, and 8 bases lay in between. The CDR3, as DNA: TGTGCCAGCCAGGGGAGCTCCTACAATGAGCAGTTCTTC. It is translated as CASQGSSYNEQFF.

This clonotype was picked up a small number of times. V is TRBV7-2 and J is TRBJ2-4; the D gene is possibly TRBD2 (5 bases). Per germline, CDR1 SGHTA and CDR2 FQGNSA. The CDR3 runs 13 residues. The V gene lost 1 base and the J gene lost 5 bases, with 6 bases spanning the gap. The CDR3 DNA sequence: TGTGCCAGCAGCTTAGACGGGGAAAACATTCAGTACTTC. Protein: CASSLDGENIQYF.

This clonotype came up a few times. The genes are TRBV29-1 and TRBJ2-7; D could derive from TRBD1 or TRBD2 (6 bases each). V was cut by 1 base and J by 0 bases, with 13 bases left in between. Germline V gene lookup returns CDR1 SQVTM and CDR2 ANQGSEA. The CDR3 covers 15 residues. CDR3 loop: CSVEGGEGGSYEQYF. CDR3 in DNA: TGCAGCGTTGAAGGTGGAGAGGGGGGCTCCTACGAGCAGTACTTC.

This clonotype came up many times. The V and J genes are TRBV7-9 and TRBJ1-4; weak D call: TRBD1 (5 bases). This CDR3 comprises 14 residues. CDR1 is SEHNR and CDR2 is FQNEAQ in the germline V gene (reference sequence). V lost 5 bases and J 7 bases, leaving 14 bases between the germline ends. CDR3 loop: CASSPRGGGEKLFF. The CDR3 region has the DNA TGTGCCAGCAGCCCGCGGGGCGGGGGTGAAAAACTGTTTTTT.

This clonotype was observed a handful of times. This rearrangement joins TRBV6-1 to TRBJ2-5, with D perhaps TRBD1 (6 bases). The V gene's germline CDR1 is MNHNS and CDR2 SASEGT. Trimming shortened V by 7 bases and J by 5 bases, and 14 bases separated the two germline ends. The CDR3 covers 13 residues. CDR3 DNA: TGTGCCAGCACCCAGGGGTATGAGGAGACCCAGTACTTC. Translating it yields CASTQGYEETQYF.

The gene calls are TRBV3-1 and TRBJ2-1; D is ambiguous. This CDR3 comprises 13 residues. Germline CDR1 reads LGHDT; CDR2 reads YNNKEL (reference sequence). The ends were cut back, 1 base at V and 6 bases at J, with 7 bases in the middle. CDR3 in DNA: TGTGCCAGCAGCCAAGCCTACAGCAATGAGCAGTTCTTC. Amino acids: CASSQAYSNEQFF.

Many counts were recorded for this clonotype. The chain recombines TRBV25-1 with TRBJ1-1; a possible D gene is TRBD1 (6 bases). Trimming removed 3 bases from V and 6 bases from J, with 14 bases in between. This CDR3 comprises 14 residues. Germline-derived CDR1 and CDR2 are MGHDK and SYGVNS. CDR3 sequence (DNA): TGTGCCAGCAGTGATTTTGGGGGCGCTTCTGAAGCTTTCTTT. Its protein is CASSDFGGASEAFF.

This clonotype occurred a few times. V and J are TRBV29-1 and TRBJ2-1; 8 bases are shared with TRBD2. Looked up from germline, CDR1 is SQVTM and CDR2 is ANQGSEA. Trimming took 7 bases from V and 3 from J; bases not matched to a gene: 5. The CDR3 is 13 amino acids. DNA of the CDR3: TGCAGCGCCTCGGGGGGGATCTACAATGAGCAGTTCTTC. Residues: CSASGGIYNEQFF.

At least ten counts were recorded for this clonotype. The J gene is TRBJ2-7, the V gene TRBV28; no clear D. Germline V CDR1 and CDR2: MDHEN, SYDVKM. The CDR3 runs to 13 residues. V was shortened by 6 bases and J by 0 bases, with 9 bases between the two germline ends. CDR3 DNA: TGTGCCAGCAGGGGCCTGGTCTCCTACGAGCAGTACTTC. It specifies CASRGLVSYEQYF.

This clonotype has more than one count but fewer than ten. The rearrangement links TRBV2 to TRBJ2-3; TRBD2 is a possible D gene (5 bases). Trimming stripped 8 bases from V and 4 bases from J, with 13 bases between. Per germline, CDR1 SNHLY and CDR2 FYNNEI. The length of the CDR3 is 13 residues. The CDR3 nucleotides are TGTGCCAGCGGTAAGCCGGGGTCAGATACGCAGTATTTT. It specifies CASGKPGSDTQYF. The entire variable domain, with the rest obtained from reference TRBV2 and TRBJ2-3, is as follows: EPEVTQTPSHQVTQMGQEVILRCVPISNHLYFYWYRQILGQKVEFLVSFYNNEISEKSEIFDDQFSVERPDGSNFTLKIRSTKLEDSAMYFCASGKPGSDTQYFGPGTRLTVL.

The V and J genes are TRBV11-2 and TRBJ2-5; 10 nucleotides line up with TRBD1. CDR3 size: 20 residues. From germline, CDR1 is SGHAT and CDR2 FQNNGV. V lost 3 bases and J lost 0; bases outside the gene matches: 16. The chain's CDR3 is CASSFSPGQGNVYDQETQYF. The CDR3 coding sequence is TGTGCCAGCAGCTTTAGTCCGGGACAGGGGAACGTTTACGACCAAGAGACCCAGTACTTC.

This clonotype was recorded at least ten times. The V gene is TRBV6-2 or TRBV6-3, the J gene TRBJ2-3; 8 bases are a match to TRBD2. Germline assignment: CDR1 MNHEY and CDR2 SVGEGT. The V gene end was trimmed by 5 bases and the J gene end by 2 bases; junction bases not matched to a gene: 6. The CDR3 covers 15 residues. CDR3 coding DNA: TGTGCCAGCAGTCCCGGACTAGCAGCCACAGATACGCAGTATTTT. Its translation is CASSPGLAATDTQYF.

CDR3 coding DNA: TGTGCCAGCAGTTGGACAGCATCCGAGCAGTACTTC. Encoded protein: CASSWTASEQYF. The V call is TRBV6-2 or TRBV6-3, the J call TRBJ2-7, with D perhaps TRBD1 (6 bases). The CDR3 runs 12 residues. With 4 bases removed from V and 6 bases from J, the gap between germline ends came to 10 bases. CDR1 and CDR2 from the germline V gene are MNHEY and SVGEGT.

The chain employs TRBV20-1 and TRBJ2-4; D gene unclear. Germline lookup yields CDR1 DFQATT and CDR2 SNEGSKA (reference sequence). The CDR3 contains 13 residues. V was pared by 0 bases and J by 10 bases, with 13 bases between. CDR3 coding DNA: TGCAGTGCTAGAGATCCGAACCGTTCTATTCAGTACTTC. It codes for CSARDPNRSIQYF.